This T cell receptor beta chain derives from a study of neoadjuvant anti-PD-1 for oral cavity cancer. For the study at large: Patients mostly received three to four biweekly nivolumab doses at 3 mg/kg before surgery.

Study findings and constraints: PBMC Gini-index clonality exceeded responders' in non-responders post-nivolumab.

Some clones are missing from TCRdb's copy, which holds only in-frame ones; the method was immunoSEQ multiplex PCR. The data show 13,000 to 15,000 clones, 50% to 65% seen once. A word on this clone: The antigen is not known.

CDR3 length equals 15 residues. The germline gives CDR1 MGHRA, CDR2 YSYEKL. The V gene lost 0 bases and the J gene lost 4 bases, with 9 bases spanning the gap. This clonotype originated in a person between 40 and 80 years old with oral cavity squamous cell carcinoma. This chain joins TRBV4-1 and TRBJ2-2, with D unresolved. The input for sequencing was PBMCs, taken before nivolumab (anti-PD-1) treatment. CDR3 sequence reads: CASSQDKWLTGELFF. The CDR3 DNA reads as TGCGCCAGCAGCCAAGACAAATGGCTCACCGGGGAGCTGTTTTTT.